The 10 T cell receptor beta chains listed next were all sequenced from one sample in a study of T cell repertoires in cytomegalovirus infection. Each CDR3 protein is one row after TCRdb ran MiXCR on the reads. This table holds roughly 860,000 distinct CDR3 sequences, about 30% found once. Antigen specificity for these receptors is unknown. The material was cultured CD8+ T cells from PBMCs, obtained from culture after CMV antigen stimulation. These receptors were collected from a human donor in good health (CMV status not recorded). Some clones in this sample may be carry-over from other donors' samples.

This sequence joins TRBV7-4 and TRBJ2-1; 8 bases match TRBD2. This CDR3 is 14 amino acids long. Unmatched junction bases numbered 10, after V lost 11 bases and J lost 4 bases. Germline loops: CDR1 SGHVT, CDR2 SQSDAQ. This chain's CDR3 is CAPSPGGEYNEQFF. CDR3 DNA sequence: TGTGCCCCTTCCCCCGGGGGGGAGTACAATGAGCAGTTCTTC.

The chain recombines TRBV10-3 with TRBJ2-1, with D possibly TRBD2 on 5 matching bases. The ends were cut back, 9 bases at V and 8 bases at J, with 17 bases in the middle. Germline V gene data show CDR1 as ENHRY and CDR2 as SYGVKD. This CDR3 contains 13 residues. CDR3 DNA sequence: TGTGCCATGGGGAGACCCGGAGGAGATGAGCAGTTCTTC. Amino acids: CAMGRPGGDEQFF.

The gene calls are TRBV27 and TRBJ2-1; D assignment may be TRBD1 or TRBD2 (6 bases each). The germline V and J ends were trimmed by 4 bases and 8 bases, with 15 bases remaining between them. Per germline, CDR1 MNHEY and CDR2 SMNVEV (reference sequence). The CDR3 length is 14 residues. CDR3 bases: TGTGCCAGCAGTTCCGTGGGGGGCGCGGATGAGCAGTTCTTC. Translation gives CASSSVGGADEQFF.

This clonotype was seen only a few times. V and J are TRBV7-8 and TRBJ2-5; no definite D call. Germline V gene sequence: CDR1 SGHVS, CDR2 FQNEAQ. V was pared by 4 bases and J by 5 bases, with 11 bases between. This CDR3 spans 13 amino acids. This chain's CDR3 is CASSYDITETQYF. CDR3 nucleotides: TGTGCCAGCAGCTACGACATCACCGAGACCCAGTACTTC.

V is TRBV5-4 and J is TRBJ2-3; D unresolved. The CDR3 is 13 residues long. Trimming took off 0 bases at V and 3 bases at J, with 5 bases between the two ends. Germline V gene data show CDR1 as SGHNT and CDR2 as YYREEE (reference sequence). The CDR3 coding sequence is TGTGCCAGCAGCTTGGAAGCGACAGATACGCAGTATTTT. Translating gives CASSLEATDTQYF.

This clonotype was counted only a few times. The J gene is TRBJ2-5, the V gene TRBV6-2 or TRBV6-3; 8 nucleotides match TRBD1. Germline trimming cut 9 bases from V and 6 bases from J; bases unmatched to any gene: 9. This CDR3 contains 13 residues. Germline lookup yields CDR1 MNHEY and CDR2 SVGEGT. The CDR3: CASKFQGAKTQYF. The CDR3 coding sequence is TGTGCCAGTAAATTCCAGGGGGCAAAGACCCAGTACTTC.

This chain connects TRBV27 to TRBJ1-1, with a tentative D call TRBD1 (5 bases). The CDR3 consists of 14 residues. Germline CDR1 is MNHEY and CDR2 is SMNVEV (reference sequence). With 5 bases removed from V and 5 bases from J, the gap between germline ends came to 15 bases. CDR3 amino acids: CASSPDTLWTEAFF. The CDR3, as DNA: TGTGCCAGCAGTCCGGACACCCTGTGGACTGAAGCTTTCTTT.

About this clonotype: One end of the junction fails to match germline, which may point to a read error. As DNA, the CDR3 is TGTACCAGCAGAAGAGGGGGCCTGGGCTACACCTTC. Encoded protein: CTSRRGGLGYTF. This chain links TRBV27 with TRBJ1-2; 7 nucleotides align to TRBD1. CDR1 MNHEY and CDR2 SMNVEV come from the germline V gene (reference sequence). The CDR3 contains 12 residues.

The table lists this clonotype with many counts. CDR3 protein: CASSRTTGDGYNEQFF. CDR3 DNA: TGTGCCAGCAGTCGTACGACAGGGGACGGGTACAATGAGCAGTTCTTC. The J gene is TRBJ2-1, the V gene TRBV6-1; 8 bases match TRBD1. This CDR3 has 16 residues. The germline V gene encodes CDR1 MNHNS and CDR2 SASEGT. V lost 5 bases and J lost 4; bases outside the gene matches: 10.

This clonotype was counted only a few times. CDR3 DNA: TGTGCCAGCAGTTACCCGGAGGAAGGGGCAACTAATGAAAAACTGTTTTTT. Amino acid sequence: CASSYPEEGATNEKLFF. The V gene is TRBV6-2 or TRBV6-3, the J gene TRBJ1-4; D is possibly TRBD1 (5 bases). In germline, CDR1 is MNHEY, CDR2 SVGEGT. This CDR3 is 17 amino acids long. V gave up 2 bases and J gave up 0 bases, with 13 bases separating them.